The 9 T cell receptor beta chains in this list originate from one sample, sequenced in a study of T-cell reconstitution after alpha-beta-depleted transplantation in children. This sample's TCRbeta library carried unique molecular identifier barcodes. TCRdb used MiXCR to reprocess the PCR reads, holding one entry per CDR3 protein. The sample comprises 250,000 to 300,000 distinct CDR3 sequences, approximately 10% of which are singletons, and 23% rests with the top ten. Specimen: peripheral blood, collected 180 days after TCRalphabeta/CD19-depleted stem cell transplant. The receptors stem from a male patient aged 2-9 years who had a stem cell transplant for chronic granulomatous disease, so the T cells may come from the graft donor.

This clonotype has ten or more counts. The chain has TRBV12-3 or TRBV12-4 and TRBJ2-1, with D perhaps being TRBD1 or TRBD2 (5 bases each). This CDR3 spans 11 amino acids. The V end was cut by 3 bases, the J end by 9 bases, with 6 bases between. CDR3 in amino acids: CASSFGGEQFF. DNA of the CDR3: TGTGCCAGCAGTTTTGGGGGTGAGCAGTTCTTC.

Ten or more counts support this clonotype. The chain recombines TRBV9 with TRBJ2-2; D is ambiguous. Trimming took off 6 bases at V and 6 bases at J, with 9 bases between the two ends. CDR1 is SGDLS, CDR2 YYNGEE, per germline. The CDR3 runs to 12 residues. CDR3 protein: CASTRDAGELFF. CDR3 sequence (DNA): TGTGCCAGCACCCGAGACGCCGGGGAGCTGTTTTTT.

This clonotype was picked up many times. V is TRBV7-2 and J is TRBJ2-6; TRBD2 agrees at 8 bases. Per the germline V gene, CDR1 is SGHTA and CDR2 is FQGNSA. V trimming: 4 bases; J trimming: 0 bases; junction bases outside the gene matches: 5. The CDR3 is 17 amino acids. In DNA, the CDR3 is TGTGCCAGCAGCTCGGGACTAGTCCGCTCTGGGGCCAACGTCCTGACTTTC. Translated: CASSSGLVRSGANVLTF.

For this clonotype: This may be a read error: a much more frequent sequence differs by one nucleotide. The V call is TRBV6-1, the J call TRBJ2-1; D not certain. This CDR3 is 15 amino acids long. Trimming cost V 5 bases and J 8 bases, with 19 bases left between them. Per germline, CDR1 MNHNS and CDR2 SASEGT. The CDR3 is CASSPGSECWDEQFF. DNA of the CDR3: TGTGCCAGCAGTCCTGGATCCGAATGTTGGGATGAGCAGTTCTTC.

This clonotype was detected a few times. The V gene is TRBV20-1, the J gene TRBJ1-2; D gene ambiguous. Germline lookup yields CDR1 DFQATT and CDR2 SNEGSKA (reference sequence). V shed 0 bases and J shed 5 bases, with 10 bases lying between them. The CDR3 is made up of 13 amino acids. CDR3: CSAREAGGYGYTF. The CDR3 bases are TGCAGTGCTAGAGAGGCTGGAGGGTATGGCTACACCTTC.

This clonotype has a single count. A read error may explain this, as a much larger clone is one base away. V usage is TRBV20-1 and J usage is TRBJ2-7; the D gene is possibly TRBD2 (5 bases). The V gene's germline CDR1 is DFQATT and CDR2 SNEGSKA (reference sequence). This CDR3 is built from 13 residues. The CDR3 region is CSVLHGGHYEHYF. Here the CDR3 DNA reads TGCAGTGTCCTACACGGAGGCCACTACGAGCATTACTTC.

This clonotype was recorded at least ten times. The chain carries TRBV28 and TRBJ2-7, with D hard to call. Germline-derived CDR1 and CDR2 are MDHEN and SYDVKM. V lost 6 bases and J 2 bases, leaving 11 bases between the germline ends. The CDR3 has 13 amino acids. The CDR3 coding sequence is TGTGCCAGCAGCCCCCCCAGACCCTACGAGCAGTACTTC. It specifies CASSPPRPYEQYF.

This clonotype was picked up many times. The chain is built from TRBV4-1 and TRBJ2-2; 9 bases line up with TRBD1. CDR1 and CDR2 from the germline V gene are MGHRA and YSYEKL. V shed 3 bases, J shed 4 bases, and the junction held 9 bases outside the gene matches. The CDR3 spans 17 residues. For the CDR3, the DNA is TGCGCCAGCAGCCAGGAATCACAGGGGGCGGGCACCGGGGAGCTGTTTTTT. This gives the protein CASSQESQGAGTGELFF.

This clonotype was counted ten times or more. The chain has TRBV7-2 and TRBJ2-1; 11 nucleotides line up with TRBD2. Germline V CDR1 and CDR2: SGHTA, FQGNSA. Trimming removed 4 bases from V and 1 base from J; junction bases left unmatched: 6. CDR3 length: 17 amino acids. CDR3 sequence: CASSSPTSGGSYNEQFF. In DNA, the CDR3 is TGTGCCAGCAGCTCCCCTACTAGCGGGGGTTCCTACAATGAGCAGTTCTTC.